This is a list of T cell receptor beta chains from one sample in a study of blood T cell repertoires in COVID-19. Data came from immunoSEQ multiplex PCR; TCRdb stores just in-frame clones and leaves some out. The table records some 340,000 clones, approximately 90% of them present only once. The sample comprised PBMCs or T cells enriched from blood (not recorded which). The receptor source for this set is a woman aged 25-40 years who had been exposed to COVID-19. Both conserved end residues are part of each CDR3. D genes are given only for firm matches. Part of the rows lack a size; the others show once, few, many or a class for expanded clones.

clone size	V gene	J gene	D gene	CDR3 DNA	CDR3 protein
NA	TRBV7-3	TRBJ2-5	TRBD2	TGTGCCAGCAGCCCCCAGGGACTAGCGGGGCGAGAGACCCAGTACTTC	CASSPQGLAGRETQYF
NA	TRBV4-3	TRBJ2-5	TRBD1	TGCGCCAGCAGCCCCCACTGGGACAGTGGGCAAGAGACCCAGTACTTC	CASSPHWDSGQETQYF
NA	TRBV4-1	TRBJ1-1	NA	TGCGCCAGCAGCCCGGGACACCGGACCACTGAAGCTTTCTTT	CASSPGHRTTEAFF
NA	TRBV2	TRBJ2-5	NA	TGTGCCAGCAAGGGGGACCAAGAGACCCAGTACTTC	CASKGDQETQYF
once	TRBV29-1	TRBJ1-1	TRBD1	TGCAGCGTTGACGACAGGGGGAACACTGAAGCTTTCTTT	CSVDDRGNTEAFF
NA	TRBV5-6	TRBJ1-1	NA	TGTGCCAGCAGCGTCACAGGGAACTTAGCTTTCTTT	CASSVTGNLAFF
once	TRBV18	TRBJ2-1	TRBD1	TGTGCCAGCTCAGGCGGACAGGGGGCGGATAATGAGCAGTTCTTC	CASSGGQGADNEQFF
NA	TRBV6-6	TRBJ2-7	TRBD1	TGTGCCAGCAGCCTCCCGGGACAGATGAACGAGCAGTACTTC	CASSLPGQMNEQYF
NA	TRBV6-1	TRBJ2-7	NA	TGTGCCAGCAGTGAAGACCTGGTACTTTACGAGCAGTACTTC	CASSEDLVLYEQYF
once	TRBV28	TRBJ2-1	TRBD2	TGTGCCAGCAGCCCTCCAGGACTAGCGGGGTCTTCGTACAATGAGCAGTTCTTC	CASSPPGLAGSSYNEQFF
NA	TRBV10-1	TRBJ2-1	NA	TGCGCCAGCAGCCCATTGCGGTCCGTTTACAATGAGCAGTTCTTC	CASSPLRSVYNEQFF
once	TRBV5-5	TRBJ1-2	TRBD1	TGTGCCAGCAGCAGCGGGACAGGCGTTGGCTACACCTTC	CASSSGTGVGYTF
NA	TRBV4-1	TRBJ1-1	NA	TGCGCCAGCAGCCCCGGGGGAGGGGCCACTGAAGCTTTCTTT	CASSPGGGATEAFF
NA	TRBV7-9	TRBJ2-6	NA	TGTGCCAGCCGCGGGGAGTTTGGCTCTGGGGCCAACGTCCTGACTTTC	CASRGEFGSGANVLTF
NA	TRBV5-4	TRBJ1-4	TRBD1	TGTGCCAGCAGCTTGGCGCGACAGGGGGTGCAAGAAAAACTGTTTTTT	CASSLARQGVQEKLFF
NA	TRBV7-3	TRBJ1-1	TRBD1	TGTGCCAGCAGCCCACAGGGGGCGCGAGGAAACACTGAAGCTTTCTTT	CASSPQGARGNTEAFF
NA	TRBV27	TRBJ1-4	NA	TGTGCCAGCAGAAGAGGGAGCCCAGGTGAAAAACTGTTTTTT	CASRRGSPGEKLFF
NA	TRBV12-3/TRBV12-4	TRBJ1-2	TRBD1	TGTGCCAGCAGATCATCAGGGGGCTTGGGCTACACCTTC	CASRSSGGLGYTF
NA	TRBV19	TRBJ2-6	NA	TGTGCCAGTAGTTCTGAGTGGACAGCCTCTGGGGCCAACGTCCTGACTTTC	CASSSEWTASGANVLTF
NA	TRBV4-1	TRBJ1-1	NA	TGCGCCAGCAGCCAACCTTTATATCACCGGAGAAGAAACACTGAAGCTTTCTTT	CASSQPLYHRRRNTEAFF
once	TRBV7-2	TRBJ2-5	NA	TGTGCCAGCAGCTTAGTGAGCGGCCAAGAGACCCAGTACTTC	CASSLVSGQETQYF
NA	TRBV4-3	TRBJ1-1	TRBD1	TGCGCCAGCAGCCAAGATCGGGACAGAATGAACACTGAAGCTTTCTTT	CASSQDRDRMNTEAFF
NA	TRBV19	TRBJ1-2	NA	TGTGCCAGTAGTATAACGCGGTGGGGGGAATCTGGCTACACCTTC	CASSITRWGESGYTF
NA	TRBV9	TRBJ2-5	NA	TGTGCCAGCAACGGGAACGGAGAGACCCAGTACTTC	CASNGNGETQYF
once	TRBV24-1	TRBJ1-1	TRBD1	TGTGCCACCAGTGATTGGGAAGAAAGGGGGCGGGCTGAAGCTTTCTTT	CATSDWEERGRAEAFF
NA	TRBV29-1	TRBJ1-2	TRBD1	TGCAGCGTCAAACTCCTGGACAGGGTAGACCGCTATGGCTACACCTTC	CSVKLLDRVDRYGYTF
NA	TRBV5-1	TRBJ2-1	NA	TGCGCCAGCAGCCCCATAGGCGGGGAGCTGAATGAGCAGTTCTTC	CASSPIGGELNEQFF
NA	TRBV2	TRBJ1-2	NA	TGTGCCAGCAGTGAAGGGCAGAACTATGGCTACACCTTC	CASSEGQNYGYTF
NA	TRBV6-5	TRBJ2-5	NA	TGTGCCAGCAGTCTATCCCGCCAATTACCAGAGACCCAGTACTTC	CASSLSRQLPETQYF
NA	TRBV11-2	TRBJ2-1	NA	TGTGCCAGCTCTGGGCCCCAGGACTACAATGAGCAGTTCTTC	CASSGPQDYNEQFF
NA	TRBV4-1	TRBJ1-5	NA	TGCGCCAGCAGCCAAGATCCGGGGTTTGGGAGCAATCAGCCCCAGCATTTT	CASSQDPGFGSNQPQHF
NA	TRBV6-2/TRBV6-3	TRBJ2-2	NA	TGTGCCAGCAGTTTTCTCAGGGGTTACACCGGGGAGCTGTTTTTT	CASSFLRGYTGELFF
NA	TRBV7-2	TRBJ2-7	TRBD1	TGTGCCAGCAGGTGGGGGACAGGCTACGAGCAGTACTTC	CASRWGTGYEQYF
NA	TRBV4-3	TRBJ1-4	NA	TGCGCCAGCAGCCAAGAGAGAGGCCCAACTAATGAAAAACTGTTTTTT	CASSQERGPTNEKLFF
NA	TRBV7-6	TRBJ1-2	TRBD1	TGTGCCAGCAGCCCTGAGGGACAGGTTAACTATGGCTACACCTTC	CASSPEGQVNYGYTF
NA	TRBV6-1	TRBJ1-3	NA	TGTGCCAGCAGTGAAGCGGCATCTGGAAACACCATATATTTT	CASSEAASGNTIYF
NA	TRBV9	TRBJ2-2	NA	TGTGCCAGCAGCCCCCGCGGGTACACCGGGGAGCTGTTTTTT	CASSPRGYTGELFF
once	TRBV7-2	TRBJ1-3	TRBD1	TGTGCCAGCAGCCCCGTCGACAGGGGTAATGGAAACACCATATATTTT	CASSPVDRGNGNTIYF
NA	TRBV11-2	TRBJ1-3	NA	TGTGCCAGCAGCTTAGACCGTTTACAGGTCTCTGGAAACACCATATATTTT	CASSLDRLQVSGNTIYF
NA	TRBV5-1	TRBJ1-2	TRBD1	TGCGCCAGCAGCTTAGTTCCCGGGACAGGGAGCTATGGCTACACCTTC	CASSLVPGTGSYGYTF
once	TRBV3-1/TRBV3-2	TRBJ2-3	TRBD2	TGTGCCAGCAGCCAAGGTCCGGGAGGGGGGCCAGATACGCAGTATTTT	CASSQGPGGGPDTQYF
NA	TRBV4-2	TRBJ2-2	NA	TGTGCCAGCAGCCAAGAAGGGGGAGCGAACACCGGGGAGCTGTTTTTT	CASSQEGGANTGELFF
NA	TRBV7-6	TRBJ2-7	TRBD1	TGTGCCAGCAGCTCCCTCCCAGGGACAGGGGGCCTTTCCTACGAGCAGTACTTC	CASSSLPGTGGLSYEQYF
NA	TRBV7-9	TRBJ1-2	NA	TGTGCCAGCAGCTTTGATAGCTTTTGGGGCTACACCTTC	CASSFDSFWGYTF
NA	TRBV6-5	TRBJ1-2	NA	TGTGCCAGCAGTTACTCCTCTTACTATGGCTACACCTTC	CASSYSSYYGYTF
NA	TRBV21-1	TRBJ1-6	NA	TGTGCCAGCAGCAAAGCCCCCGAGGGCAGATCCCCGAGCTCCTATAATTCACCCCTCCACTTT	CASSKAPEGRSPSSYNSPLHF
NA	TRBV30	TRBJ1-2	TRBD1	TGTGCCTGGAGTGCCGGGACAGGGAGACTCTATGGCTACACCTTC	CAWSAGTGRLYGYTF
NA	TRBV6-1	TRBJ2-4	TRBD2	TGTGCCAGCAGTGAGGGGGGGGGCAAAAACATTCAGTACTTC	CASSEGGGKNIQYF
NA	TRBV5-1	TRBJ2-7	NA	TGCGCCAGCAGCTTCAACGAGGGTATGGGCGAGCAGTACTTC	CASSFNEGMGEQYF
NA	TRBV24-1	TRBJ2-7	NA	TGTGCCACCAGTGCCCCCAACCCCGGTCGAGTCCACGAGCAGTACTTC	CATSAPNPGRVHEQYF
NA	TRBV10-2	TRBJ1-1	NA	TGCGCCAGCAGCCCCGGCGTAGGACAGATCACTGAAGCTTTCTTT	CASSPGVGQITEAFF
NA	TRBV5-4	TRBJ1-2	NA	TGTGCCAGCAGCTCGCCGACAGCTTCCTATGGCTACACCTTC	CASSSPTASYGYTF
NA	TRBV7-9	TRBJ1-6	NA	TGTGCCAGCAGCACCGACGGGGTATTATCTCCACCCCTCCACTTT	CASSTDGVLSPPLHF
NA	TRBV19	TRBJ2-1	NA	TGTGCCAGTAGTTTTAAGACAGTTTACAATGAGCAGTTCTTC	CASSFKTVYNEQFF
NA	TRBV7-9	TRBJ2-1	TRBD2	TGTGCCAGCAGCTTAGACAGCGGGGCTACAATGAATGAGCAGTTCTTC	CASSLDSGATMNEQFF
NA	TRBV19	TRBJ1-5	NA	TGTGCCAGTAGCCGGGGAAATCAGCCCCAGCATTTT	CASSRGNQPQHF
NA	TRBV27	TRBJ2-3	NA	TGTGCCAGCAGTTTACTAGATGGCGCAGATACGCAGTATTTT	CASSLLDGADTQYF
NA	TRBV15	TRBJ1-2	TRBD1	TGTGCCACCAGCCTATCACTGACAGGGGGCGACTATGGCTACACCTTC	CATSLSLTGGDYGYTF
NA	TRBV20-1	TRBJ2-1	TRBD2	TGCAGTGCTAGTTCTAGCGGGGGTTACAATGAGCAGTTCTTC	CSASSSGGYNEQFF
NA	TRBV7-9	TRBJ2-5	TRBD1	TGTGCCAGCAGCCTAAAGACAGGGGGCGAGACCCAGTACTTC	CASSLKTGGETQYF